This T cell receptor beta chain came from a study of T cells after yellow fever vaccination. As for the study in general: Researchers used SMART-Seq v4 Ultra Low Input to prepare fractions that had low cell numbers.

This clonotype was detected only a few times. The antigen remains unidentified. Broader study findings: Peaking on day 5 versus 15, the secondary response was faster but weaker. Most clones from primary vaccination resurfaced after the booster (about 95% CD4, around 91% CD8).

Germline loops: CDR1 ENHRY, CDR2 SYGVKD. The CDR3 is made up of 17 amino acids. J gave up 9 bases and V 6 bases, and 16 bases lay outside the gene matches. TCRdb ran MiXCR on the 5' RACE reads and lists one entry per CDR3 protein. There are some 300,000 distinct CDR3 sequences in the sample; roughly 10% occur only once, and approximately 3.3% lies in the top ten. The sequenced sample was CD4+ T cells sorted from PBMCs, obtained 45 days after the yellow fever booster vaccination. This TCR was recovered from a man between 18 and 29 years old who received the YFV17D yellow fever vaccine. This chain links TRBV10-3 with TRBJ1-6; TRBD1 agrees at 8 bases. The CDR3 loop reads CAIRGSQTGGTSSPLHF. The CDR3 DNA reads TGTGCCATCAGGGGTTCCCAAACAGGGGGAACAAGTTCACCCCTCCACTTT.